Below, one TCR beta chain is given with its context. These data come from a study of control samples from healthy donors and cancer patients. This CDR3 has 16 residues. The ends lost 6 bases at V and 6 bases at J; junction bases unmatched: 13. The germline CDR1 and CDR2 sequences are WNHNN and SYGVQD (reference sequence). This table comes from immunoSEQ multiplex PCR, and its TCRdb copy is limited to in-frame clones, with some not included. The table includes about 120,000 clones, roughly nine tenths detected once. The chain recombines TRBV10-1 with TRBJ2-3, with 9 bases identical to TRBD2. Sequenced sample: PBMCs. This receptor was taken from a woman aged 45-59 years with colorectal cancer. CDR3 amino acids: CASRPNRGRASDTQYF. The CDR3, as DNA: TGCGCCAGCAGGCCCAATCGCGGGAGGGCCTCGGATACGCAGTATTTT.